The entry below describes one T cell receptor (beta chain). The antigen is undetermined. Germline CDR1 is MDHEN and CDR2 is SYDVKM. V shed 5 bases and J shed 5 bases, with 16 bases lying between them. The CDR3 loop spans 16 amino acids. The sample belongs to a study of blood T cells in healthy people across ages. Whole-study context: The capture of about one barcoded beta molecule per two T cells was achieved by template switching.

Collection of 8.5 to 10 milliliters of peripheral blood was performed for each donor. General study results and limits: Without sorted subsets, naive and antigen-experienced compartments could not be conclusively compared.

With a J-beta primer mix and a sample-barcoded 5' primer, a second PCR ran about 7 to 12 cycles. Each cDNA molecule received a tag from a template-switch adaptor that had 12 random nucleotides. TCRdb reanalysed the 5' RACE reads using MiXCR and keeps one entry per CDR3 protein. The sample consists of 1,300,000 or so distinct CDR3 sequences, approximately 59% of them appearing once. The genes are TRBV28 and TRBJ1-6; D may be TRBD1 (6 bases). The sequenced sample consisted of blood. The source of this sequence is a man aged 18 to 29 in good health. The CDR3 spells CASSLSTGFNNSPLHF. As DNA, the CDR3 is TGTGCCAGCAGTCTCTCGACAGGTTTCAATAATTCACCCCTCCACTTT.